Presented here are 7 T cell receptor beta chains from one specimen sequenced in a study of somatic mutations in cytotoxic T cells in rheumatoid arthritis. Assay used: immunoSEQ multiplex PCR; TCRdb lists only in-frame clones, some missing. The sample consists of roughly 20,000 clones, about three quarters of them appearing once. Sequencing input: CD8+ T cells sorted from blood. These receptors came from an adult with rheumatoid arthritis.

The gene calls are TRBV5-6 and TRBJ1-1, with D unresolved. This CDR3 has 14 amino acids. Germline V lookup: CDR1 SGHDT, CDR2 YYEEEE. The V gene lost 6 bases and the J gene lost 0 bases, with 12 bases spanning the gap. The CDR3 nucleotides read TGTGCCAGCACCTACGGCCAACTGAACACTGAAGCTTTCTTT. Amino acid sequence: CASTYGQLNTEAFF.

The chain has TRBV5-5 and TRBJ1-1; 9 bases line up with TRBD1. The CDR3 totals 13 residues. Germline V gives CDR1 SGHKS, CDR2 YYEKEE (reference sequence). V was clipped by 4 bases and J by 6 bases; unmatched bases: 4. DNA for the CDR3: TGTGCCAGCAGCGGGACAGGGTCCCCTGAAGCTTTCTTT. This gives the protein CASSGTGSPEAFF.

The genes are TRBV2 and TRBJ2-7, with 8 bases that match TRBD1. V shed 8 bases, J shed 5 bases, and the junction held 8 bases outside the gene matches. The CDR3 has 13 amino acids. Germline V gene lookup returns CDR1 SNHLY and CDR2 FYNNEI. The CDR3 is CASWKGQGDEQYF. The CDR3, as DNA: TGTGCCAGCTGGAAAGGACAGGGTGACGAGCAGTACTTC.

The chain combines TRBV20-1 with TRBJ1-2; unclear D gene. The CDR3 totals 10 residues. CDR1 is DFQATT and CDR2 is SNEGSKA in the germline V gene (reference sequence). V lost 3 bases, J lost 7 bases, and 6 bases lay in between. CDR3 in DNA: TGCAGTGCTAGGTACAGTGGCTACACCTTC. Translated, it gives CSARYSGYTF.

This chain uses TRBV11-2 with TRBJ2-7; the D is unclear. This CDR3 comprises 11 residues. V was trimmed by 11 bases and J by 6 bases, leaving 14 bases between them. CDR1 and CDR2 (germline): SGHAT, FQNNGV. The CDR3 loop reads CASGGMGEQYF. The CDR3 DNA follows: TGTGCCTCCGGCGGAATGGGCGAGCAGTACTTC.

This sequence joins TRBV29-1 and TRBJ2-5, with D hard to call. The V end was cut by 7 bases, the J end by 0 bases, with 12 bases between. In germline, CDR1 is SQVTM, CDR2 ANQGSEA. The CDR3 loop spans 13 amino acids. The CDR3 sequence: CSAIIENQETQYF. CDR3 nucleotides: TGCAGCGCCATAATAGAGAACCAAGAGACCCAGTACTTC.

The rearrangement links TRBV7-9 to TRBJ2-1, with 7 bases identical to TRBD2. J gave up 6 bases and V 6 bases, and 8 bases lay outside the gene matches. The CDR3 covers 14 residues. Germline V gives CDR1 SEHNR, CDR2 FQNEAQ (reference sequence). The CDR3 protein is CASSPGTNSNEQFF. CDR3 DNA: TGTGCCAGCAGTCCCGGGACTAATTCCAATGAGCAGTTCTTC.